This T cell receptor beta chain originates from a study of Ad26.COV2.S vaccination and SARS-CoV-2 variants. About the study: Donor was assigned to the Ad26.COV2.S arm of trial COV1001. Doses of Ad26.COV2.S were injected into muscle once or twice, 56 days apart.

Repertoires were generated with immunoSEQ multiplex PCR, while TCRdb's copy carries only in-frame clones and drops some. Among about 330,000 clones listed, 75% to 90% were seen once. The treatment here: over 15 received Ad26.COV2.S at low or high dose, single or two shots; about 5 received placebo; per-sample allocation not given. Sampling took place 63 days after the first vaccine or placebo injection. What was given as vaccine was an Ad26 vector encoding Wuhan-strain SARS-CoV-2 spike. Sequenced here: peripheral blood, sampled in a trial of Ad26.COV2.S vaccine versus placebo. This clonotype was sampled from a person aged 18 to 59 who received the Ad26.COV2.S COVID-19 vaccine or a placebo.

CDR3 coding DNA: TGTGCCAGTAGTATTCGGGGCAAGCAGTACTTC. Protein product: CASSIRGKQYF. The chain couples TRBV19 to TRBJ2-7; D could derive from TRBD1 or TRBD2 (5 bases each). This CDR3 contains 11 residues. The germline gives CDR1 LNHDA, CDR2 SQIVND (reference sequence). Deletions cut 3 bases from V and 8 bases from J, with 8 bases between.